A single sample is the source of the 2 T cell receptor beta chains below, sequenced in a study of cytomegalovirus exposure and HLA in healthy donors. Use of 60 Vbeta and 13 Jbeta primers characterized the PCR. Clones were sequenced by immunoSEQ multiplex PCR, and TCRdb holds only the in-frame ones, with some missing. The data hold tens of thousands of clones, with 75% to 85% observed a single time. Material for sequencing was PBMCs. The receptors originated from a male donor in good health and CMV-seronegative.

The chain carries TRBV6-1 and TRBJ2-7; 13 positions match TRBD2. The junction had 3 bases not matched to a gene; V was cut back by 4 bases and J by 3 bases. The germline V gene encodes CDR1 MNHNS and CDR2 SASEGT. This CDR3 spans 15 amino acids. CDR3 sequence reads: CASSVGLAGIYEQYF. CDR3 coding DNA: TGTGCCAGCAGTGTGGGACTAGCGGGAATCTACGAGCAGTACTTC.

The chain joins TRBV2 to TRBJ2-5; D ambiguous. V lost 11 bases and J lost 1, with 14 bases in between. The CDR3 contains 13 residues. CDR1 is SNHLY, CDR2 FYNNEI, per germline. CDR3 in amino acids: CASSTTSQETQYF. CDR3 DNA sequence: TGTGCCTCCAGCACTACCTCCCAAGAGACCCAGTACTTC.